The rows below give T cell receptor delta chains drawn from one sample of a study of Vδ1+ human thymocytes. TCRdb fed the multiplex PCR reads into CATT to redo clone calling. The sample has 70,000 or so delta-chain clones, about 38% seen once. The specimen was Vdelta1+ gamma-delta thymocytes from the thymus. Source of these receptors: a boy less than two years old who had congenital heart surgery. CDR3s leave out the opening cysteine and the closing phenylalanine or tryptophan.

v_call	j_call	cdr3_aa
TRDV1	TRDJ1	ALGEHVPSYSLGADKLI
TRDV1	TRDJ1	ALGEHFLTDKLI
TRDV1	TRDJ1	ALGEPGLRVWDASQRGTDKLI
TRDV1	TRDJ1	ALGNSTFPPTGVDKLI
TRDV1	TRDJ1	ALGPHLLRPLGADKLI
TRDV1	TRDJ1	ALGDRASWQLGNTDKLI
TRDV1	TRDJ1	ALGALLGRYTDKLI
TRDV1	TRDJ1	ALGELPKYTDKLI
TRDV1	TRDJ1	ALGEVPTPLWGTYTDKLI
TRDV1	TRDJ1	ALGELVGSNWGLLPPRYTDKLI
TRDV1	TRDJ1	ALGETSREDTGRSTDKLI
TRDV1	TRDJ1	ALGGRPSDTRGTDKLI
TRDV1	TRDJ1	ALGELSHPPTGGLYPYTDKLI
TRDV1	TRDJ1	ALGEHPRLGDRGPQKNTDKLI
TRDV1	TRDJ1	ALGRPGSVVGPGRYTDKLI
TRDV1	TRDJ1	ALGERPTWGSPPKLI
TRDV1	TRDJ1	ALGNPFTRDTAYTDKLI
TRDV1	TRDJ1	ALLTPAVLGAYTDKLI
TRDV1	TRDJ1	ALGERQGTYWGTLDPTDKLI
TRDV1	TRDJ1	ALGVPTPLTRGMVLLMRGHTDTDKLI
TRDV1	TRDJ1	ALGDTYEVPTGGYACLRKLI
TRDV1	TRDJ1	ALANPTWWWGIRPNTDKLI
TRDV1	TRDJ1	ALGLYMPGPKYWGIQSDKLI
TRDV1	TRDJ1	ALGDQPSPGRGKGYTDKLI
TRDV1	TRDJ1	ALGELRDIPPTDKLI
TRDV1	TRDJ1	ALGESLSWGIRPTDKLI
TRDV1	TRDJ1	ALFPIPILGLYTDKLI
TRDV1	TRDJ1	ALGELRPSSLYWGIWVGYTDKLI
TRDV1	TRDJ1	ALGESPSVSYAYCIFDKLI
TRDV2	TRDJ1	ATAGSGLGEPVYTDKLI
TRDV1	TRDJ1	ALGELCLPKGYTDKLI